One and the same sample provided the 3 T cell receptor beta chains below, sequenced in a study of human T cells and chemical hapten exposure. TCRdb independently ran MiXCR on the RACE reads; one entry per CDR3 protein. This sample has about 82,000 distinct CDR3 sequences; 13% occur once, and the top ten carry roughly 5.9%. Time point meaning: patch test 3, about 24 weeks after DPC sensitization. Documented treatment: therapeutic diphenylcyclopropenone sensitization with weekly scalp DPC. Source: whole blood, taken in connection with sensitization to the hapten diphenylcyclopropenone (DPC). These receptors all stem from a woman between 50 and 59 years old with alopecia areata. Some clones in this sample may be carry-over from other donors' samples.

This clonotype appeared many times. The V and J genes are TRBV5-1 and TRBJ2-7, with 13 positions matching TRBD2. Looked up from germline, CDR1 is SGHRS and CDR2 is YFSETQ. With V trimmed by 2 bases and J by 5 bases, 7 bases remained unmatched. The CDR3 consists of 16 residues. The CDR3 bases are TGCGCCAGCAGCTTCCAGACTAGCGGGAGGTTTGACGAGCAGTACTTC. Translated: CASSFQTSGRFDEQYF.

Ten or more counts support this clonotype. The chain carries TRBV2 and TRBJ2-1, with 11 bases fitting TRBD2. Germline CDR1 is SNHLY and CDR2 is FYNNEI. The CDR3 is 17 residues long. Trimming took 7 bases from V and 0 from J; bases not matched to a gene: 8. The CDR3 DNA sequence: TGTGCCAGCACTACAACAACTAGCGGGAGCTCCTACAATGAGCAGTTCTTC. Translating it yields CASTTTTSGSSYNEQFF.

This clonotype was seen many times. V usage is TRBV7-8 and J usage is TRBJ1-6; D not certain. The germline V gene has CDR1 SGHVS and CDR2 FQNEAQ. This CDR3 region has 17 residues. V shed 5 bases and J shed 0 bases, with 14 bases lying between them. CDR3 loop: CASSPRTVSSYNSPLHF. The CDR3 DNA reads TGTGCCAGCAGCCCTCGGACTGTGAGCTCCTATAATTCACCCCTCCACTTT.